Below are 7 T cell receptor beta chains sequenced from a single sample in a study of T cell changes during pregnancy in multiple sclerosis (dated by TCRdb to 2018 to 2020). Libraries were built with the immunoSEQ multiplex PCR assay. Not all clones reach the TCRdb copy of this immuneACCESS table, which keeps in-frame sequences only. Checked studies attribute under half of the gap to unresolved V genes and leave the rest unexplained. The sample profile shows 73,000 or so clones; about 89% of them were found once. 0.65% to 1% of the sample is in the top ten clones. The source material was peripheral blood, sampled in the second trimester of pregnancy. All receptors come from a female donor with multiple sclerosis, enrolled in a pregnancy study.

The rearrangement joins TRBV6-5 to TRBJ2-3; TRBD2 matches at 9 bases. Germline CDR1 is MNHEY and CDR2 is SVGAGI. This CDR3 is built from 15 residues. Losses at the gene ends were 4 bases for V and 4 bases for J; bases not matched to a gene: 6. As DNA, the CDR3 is TGTGCCAGCAGTTCCTTAGCGGGGGAGGCAGATACGCAGTATTTT. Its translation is CASSSLAGEADTQYF.

The CDR3 DNA reads TGTGCCAGCAGGGAGCGGGGGGGCGTCCAAGAGACCCAGTACTTC. Its translation: CASRERGGVQETQYF. The rearrangement uses TRBV5-4 and TRBJ2-5, with 10 bases identical to TRBD2. Losses at the gene ends were 5 bases for V and 1 base for J; bases not matched to a gene: 5. This CDR3 has 15 residues. Germline V gene lookup returns CDR1 SGHNT and CDR2 YYREEE (reference sequence).

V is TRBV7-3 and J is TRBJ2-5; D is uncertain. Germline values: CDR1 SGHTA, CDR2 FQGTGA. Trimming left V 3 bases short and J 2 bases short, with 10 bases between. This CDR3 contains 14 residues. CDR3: CASSFSPLQETQYF. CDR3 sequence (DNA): TGTGCCAGCAGCTTTTCCCCGCTACAAGAGACCCAGTACTTC.

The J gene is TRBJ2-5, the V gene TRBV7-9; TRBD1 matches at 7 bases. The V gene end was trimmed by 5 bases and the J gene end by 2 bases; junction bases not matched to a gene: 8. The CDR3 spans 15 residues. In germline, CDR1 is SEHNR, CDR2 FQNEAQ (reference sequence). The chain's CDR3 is CASSTGTVGQETQYF. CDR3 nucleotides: TGTGCCAGCAGCACCGGGACAGTAGGGCAAGAGACCCAGTACTTC.

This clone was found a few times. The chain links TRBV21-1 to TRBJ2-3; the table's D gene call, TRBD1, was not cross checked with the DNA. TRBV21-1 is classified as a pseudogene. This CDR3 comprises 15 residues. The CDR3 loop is CASSKGSGGADTQYF. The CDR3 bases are TGTGCCAGCAGCAAAGGTTCAGGGGGTGCAGATACGCAGTATTTT.

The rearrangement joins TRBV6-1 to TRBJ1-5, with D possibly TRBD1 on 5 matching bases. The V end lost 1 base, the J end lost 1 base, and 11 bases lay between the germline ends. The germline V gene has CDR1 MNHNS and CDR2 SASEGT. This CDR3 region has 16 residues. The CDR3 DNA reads TGTGCCAGCAGTGAAGTTGCAGGGTTCAGCAATCAGCCCCAGCATTTT. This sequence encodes CASSEVAGFSNQPQHF.

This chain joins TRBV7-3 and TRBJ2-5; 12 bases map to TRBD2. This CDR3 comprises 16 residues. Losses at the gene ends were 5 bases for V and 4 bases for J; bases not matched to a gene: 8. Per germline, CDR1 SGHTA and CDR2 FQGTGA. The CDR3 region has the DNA TGTGCCAGCAGCCCACTAGCGGGGGGTCAGTCAGAGACCCAGTACTTC. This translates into CASSPLAGGQSETQYF.